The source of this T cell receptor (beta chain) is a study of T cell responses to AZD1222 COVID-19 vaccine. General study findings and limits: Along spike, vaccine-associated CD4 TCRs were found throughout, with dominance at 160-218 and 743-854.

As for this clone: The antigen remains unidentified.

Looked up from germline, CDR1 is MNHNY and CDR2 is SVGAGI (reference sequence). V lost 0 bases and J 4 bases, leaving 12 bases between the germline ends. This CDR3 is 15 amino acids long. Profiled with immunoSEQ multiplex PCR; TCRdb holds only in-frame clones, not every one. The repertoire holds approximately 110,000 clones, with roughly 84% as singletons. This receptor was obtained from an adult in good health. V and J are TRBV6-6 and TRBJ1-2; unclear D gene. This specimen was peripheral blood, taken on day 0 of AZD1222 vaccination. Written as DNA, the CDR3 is TGTGCCAGCAGTTACTCGGTCGACACGGCCTATGGCTACACCTTC. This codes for CASSYSVDTAYGYTF.